The present T cell receptor (beta chain) was sequenced within a study of shared clonotypes between healthy human individuals. Libraries were prepared by immunoSEQ multiplex PCR; TCRdb keeps only in-frame clonotypes and omits some of them. The table lists 400,000 to 600,000 clones, 90% to 96% of them singletons, with around 0.066% in the top ten. J gave up 4 bases and V 6 bases, and 15 bases lay outside the gene matches. The CDR3 consists of 17 residues. The sequence came from a woman in her 30s in good health. The sequenced sample consisted of naive CD4+ T cells sorted from blood. The subset: CD45RA+ positively selected. V and J are TRBV23-1 and TRBJ2-3; 8 bases match TRBD1. TRBV23-1 is recorded as an ORF, its role being uncertain. CDR3 amino acids: CASSPKEGQGSPDTQYF. DNA for the CDR3: TGCGCCAGCAGCCCAAAGGAAGGACAGGGTTCGCCAGATACGCAGTATTTT.